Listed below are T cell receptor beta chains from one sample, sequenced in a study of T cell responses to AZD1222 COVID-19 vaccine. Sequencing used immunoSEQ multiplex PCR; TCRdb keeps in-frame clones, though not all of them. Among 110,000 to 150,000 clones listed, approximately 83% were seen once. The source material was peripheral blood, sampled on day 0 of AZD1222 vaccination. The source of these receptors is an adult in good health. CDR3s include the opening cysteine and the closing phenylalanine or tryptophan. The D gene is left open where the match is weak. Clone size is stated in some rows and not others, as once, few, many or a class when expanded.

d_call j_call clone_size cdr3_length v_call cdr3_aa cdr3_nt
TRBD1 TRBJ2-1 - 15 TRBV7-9 CASSSWTGAIGEQFF TGTGCCAGCAGCTCATGGACAGGGGCAATCGGTGAGCAGTTCTTC
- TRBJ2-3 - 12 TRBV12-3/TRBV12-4 CASSLEGDTQYF TGTGCCAGCAGTTTAGAAGGAGATACGCAGTATTTT
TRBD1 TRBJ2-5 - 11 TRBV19 CATGQGETQYF TGTGCCACTGGACAGGGAGAGACCCAGTACTTC
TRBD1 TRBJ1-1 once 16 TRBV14 CASSQGVGTENTEAFF TGTGCCAGCAGCCAAGGAGTCGGGACAGAGAACACTGAAGCTTTCTTT
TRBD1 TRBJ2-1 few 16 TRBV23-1 CASSRRTGAFYNEQFF TGCGCCAGCAGTCGGCGGACAGGGGCCTTCTACAATGAGCAGTTCTTC
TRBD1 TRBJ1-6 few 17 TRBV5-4 CASSPATGGDGNSPLHF TGTGCCAGCAGCCCAGCTACAGGGGGTGACGGGAATTCACCCCTCCACTTT
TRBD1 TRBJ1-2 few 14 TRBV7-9 CASSPGQGGYGYTF TGTGCCAGCAGCCCGGGACAGGGAGGGTATGGCTACACCTTC
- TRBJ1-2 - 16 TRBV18 CASSPWEGAEGYGYTF TGTGCCAGCTCACCATGGGAAGGGGCAGAAGGCTATGGCTACACCTTC
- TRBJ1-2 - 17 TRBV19 CASSILQGEVQSYGYTF TGTGCCAGTAGTATTCTACAGGGCGAGGTTCAGAGCTATGGCTACACCTTC
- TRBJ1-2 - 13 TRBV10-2 CASTPTRVSGYTF TGCGCCAGCACCCCCACCCGGGTTTCAGGCTACACCTTC
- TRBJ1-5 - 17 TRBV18 CASSPPYGGGSNQPQHF TGTGCCAGCTCACCACCTTATGGGGGGGGTAGCAATCAGCCCCAGCATTTT
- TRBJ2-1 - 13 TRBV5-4 CASTIDSYNEQFF TGTGCCAGCACCATTGACAGCTACAATGAGCAGTTCTTC
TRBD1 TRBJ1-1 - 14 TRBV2 CASSLTGGGTEAFF TGTGCCAGCAGTCTGACAGGGGGAGGAACTGAAGCTTTCTTT
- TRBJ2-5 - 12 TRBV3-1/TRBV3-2 CASSQDKETQYF TGTGCCAGCAGCCAAGATAAGGAGACCCAGTACTTC
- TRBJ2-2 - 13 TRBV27 CASSFVGPGELFF TGTGCCAGCAGTTTCGTAGGGCCCGGGGAGCTGTTTTTT
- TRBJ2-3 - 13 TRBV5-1 CASSLDWGDTQYF TGCGCCAGCAGCTTGGACTGGGGGGACACGCAGTATTTT
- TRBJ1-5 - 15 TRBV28 CASSIRTRGDQPQHF TGTGCCAGCAGTATAAGGACACGGGGAGATCAGCCCCAGCATTTT
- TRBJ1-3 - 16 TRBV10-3 CAISESGTSNGNTIYF TGTGCCATCAGTGAGTCGGGAACAAGTAACGGAAACACCATATATTTT
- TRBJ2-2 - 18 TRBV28 CASSVIPQLAGNTGELFF TGTGCCAGCAGCGTAATCCCGCAACTAGCCGGGAACACCGGGGAGCTGTTTTTT
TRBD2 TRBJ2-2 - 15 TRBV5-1 CASSLETSSTGELFF TGCGCCAGCAGCTTGGAGACTAGCAGCACCGGGGAGCTGTTTTTT
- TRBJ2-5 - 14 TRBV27 CASSPGGAGETQYF TGTGCCAGCAGCCCAGGAGGGGCAGGGGAGACCCAGTACTTC
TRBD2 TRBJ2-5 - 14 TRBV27 CASSALAGQETQYF TGTGCCAGCAGTGCGCTAGCGGGGCAAGAGACCCAGTACTTC
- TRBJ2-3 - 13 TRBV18 CASSPPSTDTQYF TGTGCCAGCTCACCACCTTCCACAGATACGCAGTATTTT
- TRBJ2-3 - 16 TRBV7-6 CASSSTTLLETDTQYF TGTGCCAGCAGCTCGACTACACTTTTGGAGACAGATACGCAGTATTTT
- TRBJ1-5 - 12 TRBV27 CANLNRAQPQHF TGTGCCAACCTAAACAGGGCCCAGCCCCAGCATTTT
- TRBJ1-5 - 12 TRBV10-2 CASSDRNQPQHF TGCGCCAGCAGCGACAGGAATCAGCCCCAGCATTTT
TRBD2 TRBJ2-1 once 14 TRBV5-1 CASSTASGTTEQFF TGCGCCAGCAGCACGGCTAGCGGGACAACGGAGCAGTTCTTC
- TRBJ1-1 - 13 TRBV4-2 CASSQAKNTEAFF TGTGCCAGCAGCCAAGCAAAGAACACTGAAGCTTTCTTT
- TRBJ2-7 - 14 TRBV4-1 CASSQLTESYEQYF TGCGCCAGCAGCCAACTGACCGAGTCCTACGAGCAGTACTTC
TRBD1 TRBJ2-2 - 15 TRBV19 CASSQWDRWSGELFF TGTGCCAGTAGTCAGTGGGACAGGTGGAGCGGGGAGCTGTTTTTT
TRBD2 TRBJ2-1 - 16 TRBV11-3 CASSDRLADSYNEQFF TGTGCCAGCAGCGACCGACTAGCGGATTCCTACAATGAGCAGTTCTTC
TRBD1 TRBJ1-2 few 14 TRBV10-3 CAISVDRGYYGYTF TGTGCCATCAGTGTTGACAGGGGGTACTATGGCTACACCTTC
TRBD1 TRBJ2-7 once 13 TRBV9 CASSDQTGVEQYF TGTGCCAGCAGCGACCAAACAGGGGTCGAGCAGTACTTC
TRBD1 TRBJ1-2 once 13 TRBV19 CASRTGGRYGYTF TGTGCCAGCCGGACAGGGGGCCGCTATGGCTACACCTTC
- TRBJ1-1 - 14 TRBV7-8 CASSLAGGNTEAFF TGTGCCAGCAGCTTAGCGGGGGGGAACACTGAAGCTTTCTTT
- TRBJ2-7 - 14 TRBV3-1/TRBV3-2 CASSQVLEGYEQYF TGTGCCAGCAGCCAAGTTTTAGAGGGTTACGAGCAGTACTTC
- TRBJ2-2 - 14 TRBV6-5 CASSYISLSGELFF TGTGCCAGCAGTTACATCAGCTTGTCCGGGGAGCTGTTTTTT
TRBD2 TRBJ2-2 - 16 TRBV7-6 CASSLAGGLGTGELFF TGTGCCAGCAGCTTAGCCGGGGGACTAGGCACCGGGGAGCTGTTTTTT
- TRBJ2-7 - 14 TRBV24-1 CATSGGRWNYEQYF TGTGCCACCAGTGGGGGGAGGTGGAACTACGAGCAGTACTTC
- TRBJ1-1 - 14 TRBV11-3 CASSFGGPGTEAFF TGTGCCAGCAGCTTTGGGGGCCCGGGCACTGAAGCTTTCTTT
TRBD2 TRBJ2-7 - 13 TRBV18 CASSPGGEGEQYF TGTGCCAGCTCACCGGGAGGGGAGGGCGAGCAGTACTTC
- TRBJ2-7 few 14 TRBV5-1 CASSHGQGAYEQYF TGCGCCAGCAGCCATGGGCAGGGAGCCTACGAGCAGTACTTC
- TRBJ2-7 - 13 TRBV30 CAWSTPNLYEQYF TGTGCCTGGAGTACCCCCAACCTTTACGAGCAGTACTTC
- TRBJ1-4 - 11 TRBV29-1 CSVGGGEKLFF TGCAGCGTCGGGGGGGGAGAAAAACTGTTTTTT